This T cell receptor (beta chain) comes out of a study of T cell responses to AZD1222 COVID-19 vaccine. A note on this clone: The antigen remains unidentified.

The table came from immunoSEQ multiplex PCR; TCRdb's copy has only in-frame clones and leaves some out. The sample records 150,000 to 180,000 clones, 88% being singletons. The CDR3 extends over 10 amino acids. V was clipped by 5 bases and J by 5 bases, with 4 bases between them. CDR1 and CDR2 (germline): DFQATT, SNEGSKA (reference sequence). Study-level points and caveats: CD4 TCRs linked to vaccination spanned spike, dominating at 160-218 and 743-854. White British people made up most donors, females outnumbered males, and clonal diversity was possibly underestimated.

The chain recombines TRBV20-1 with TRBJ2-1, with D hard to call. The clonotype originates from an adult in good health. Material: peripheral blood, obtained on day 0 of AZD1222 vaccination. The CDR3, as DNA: TGCAGTGCTTTTGACAATGAGCAGTTCTTC. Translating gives CSAFDNEQFF.